A selection of T cell receptor beta chains follows, all from one sample in a study of blood T cell repertoires in COVID-19. Here immunoSEQ multiplex PCR was the method, and the copy in TCRdb shows in-frame clones only, minus some. The data hold 240,000 or so clones, with more than 75% observed a single time. Sequencing was carried out using peripheral blood. The receptors were gathered from a woman aged 55-70 years with active or convalescent COVID-19. Both conserved end residues are part of each CDR3. The order of the fields is J gene, clone size, V gene, D gene, CDR3 DNA, CDR3 protein. D genes are given only for firm matches. Clone size is shown for a subset of rows, as once, few, many or a class of expanded clone.

TRBJ1-2,few,TRBV28,.,TGTGCCAGCAACGGACAGAACTCTAACTATGGCTACACCTTC,CASNGQNSNYGYTF
TRBJ2-7,many,TRBV4-1,TRBD1,TGCGCCAGCAGCTCCCGGGACAGCGCAGCCTACGAGCAGTACTTC,CASSSRDSAAYEQYF
TRBJ1-2,.,TRBV30,.,TGTGCCTGCATGTTGAATGGACATGGCTTTGGTGGCTACACCTTC,CACMLNGHGFGGYTF
TRBJ1-1,.,TRBV18,TRBD1,TGTGCCAGCTCACGGTCGGGGGACAGGGGAAACACTGAAGCTTTCTTT,CASSRSGDRGNTEAFF
TRBJ2-1,.,TRBV14,.,TGTGCCAGCAGCCAAGGGCAGGCCATAAACAATGAGCAGTTCTTC,CASSQGQAINNEQFF
TRBJ2-3,.,TRBV10-1,.,TGCGCCAGCAGTTCCACGGGGACAGATACGCAGTATTTT,CASSSTGTDTQYF
TRBJ2-3,.,TRBV19,TRBD1,TGTGCCAGTAGGGGACAGGGGGCAGGGACAGATACGCAGTATTTT,CASRGQGAGTDTQYF
TRBJ1-4,.,TRBV7-3,TRBD1,TGTGCCAGCAGCTTCCAAAATAAGGGACAGGTTAATGAAAAACTGTTTTTT,CASSFQNKGQVNEKLFF
TRBJ2-7,.,TRBV10-3,.,TGTGCCATCACAGTCGAGGAGGGCTCCTACGAGCAGTACTTC,CAITVEEGSYEQYF
TRBJ1-2,once,TRBV5-8,.,TGTGCCAGCAGCCGCCGGCGGGTTTATATTGGCTACACCTTC,CASSRRRVYIGYTF
TRBJ1-1,.,TRBV3-1/TRBV3-2,.,TGTGCCAGCAGGGGGGGTACTGAAGCTTTCTTT,CASRGGTEAFF
TRBJ2-7,.,TRBV7-2,TRBD2,TGTGCCAGCAGCTTACCCCTAGCGGGGACCTACGAGCAGTACTTC,CASSLPLAGTYEQYF
TRBJ1-5,.,TRBV3-1/TRBV3-2,.,TGTGCCAGCAGCCGGTTCGGGTTCGATCAGCCCCAGCATTTT,CASSRFGFDQPQHF
TRBJ1-1,.,TRBV11-2,.,TGTGCCAGCAGCTCCTCGGGGGAGCGCCGCGTGAACACTGAAGCTTTCTTT,CASSSSGERRVNTEAFF
TRBJ2-1,.,TRBV3-1/TRBV3-2,.,TGTGCCAGCAGCCTAAGTTGGGCACAGGGTCCTGAGCAGTTCTTC,CASSLSWAQGPEQFF
TRBJ1-3,few,TRBV19,.,TGTGCCAGTAGTATCCCCTTATACTCTGGAAACACCATATATTTT,CASSIPLYSGNTIYF
TRBJ2-3,.,TRBV30,TRBD2,TGTGCCTGGAGGGAGACTAGCGGGGGACCCATAGATACGCAGTATTTT,CAWRETSGGPIDTQYF
TRBJ2-7,.,TRBV7-8,TRBD2,TGTGCCAGCAGCTTAGAAGCAGCGGGGGGGCCCCGGGAGCAGTACTTC,CASSLEAAGGPREQYF
TRBJ1-4,.,TRBV7-6,TRBD1,TGTGCCAGCAGCCAACAGGGGATTAGGAATGAAAAACTGTTTTTT,CASSQQGIRNEKLFF
TRBJ2-3,.,TRBV7-9,TRBD1,TGTGCCAGCAGCCCAGGTCAGGGGGCAGGCACAGATACGCAGTATTTT,CASSPGQGAGTDTQYF
TRBJ1-2,.,TRBV7-2,.,TGTGCCAGCAGCCAGAGCCAGGGGTATGGCTACACCTTC,CASSQSQGYGYTF
TRBJ2-1,.,TRBV2,.,TGTGCCAGCAAGTCCCGGGTAGGCTCCTACAATGAGCAGTTCTTC,CASKSRVGSYNEQFF
TRBJ1-4,few,TRBV14,.,TGTGCCAGCAGCCCTACGGGTGGTTTCAGGGTACGGGAAAAACTGTTTTTT,CASSPTGGFRVREKLFF
TRBJ1-1,.,TRBV9,.,TGTGCCAGCAGCAGGGGCTGGAACACTGAAGCTTTCTTT,CASSRGWNTEAFF
TRBJ1-6,.,TRBV18,TRBD1,TGTGCCAGCTCACCTGGGACAGGGGACTCACCCCTCCACTTT,CASSPGTGDSPLHF
TRBJ2-7,.,TRBV9,TRBD1,TGTGCCAGCAGCGGGGGGACAGGGGAGCGCGATCCCTACGAGCAGTACTTC,CASSGGTGERDPYEQYF
TRBJ2-5,once,TRBV7-2,.,TGTGCCAGCAGCTTGGGGTTCGGGGGGACCCAGTACTTC,CASSLGFGGTQYF
TRBJ1-2,.,TRBV5-1,TRBD1,TGCGCCAGCAGCCAGACGACGACAGGGTTTTATGGCTACACCTTC,CASSQTTTGFYGYTF
TRBJ1-1,few,TRBV21-1,.,TGTGCCAGCAGCAAACCGGGACAGCAGAACACTGAAGCTTTCTTT,CASSKPGQQNTEAFF
TRBJ1-3,.,TRBV19,.,TGTGCCAGTAGTGTACCCCTCCCGGGAAGATCCGGAAACACCATTTATTTT,CASSVPLPGRSGNTIYF
TRBJ1-4,.,TRBV30,TRBD1,TGTGCCTGGAGTAGACAGGGAAATGAAAAACTGTTTTTT,CAWSRQGNEKLFF
TRBJ2-7,.,TRBV9,.,TGTGCCAGCAGCGTAGATGCAGGGGTTCCCTACGAGCAGTACTTC,CASSVDAGVPYEQYF
TRBJ2-3,.,TRBV5-6,TRBD2,TGTGCCAGCAGCTCGAGCGGGGGGGCTTCGGATACGCAGTATTTT,CASSSSGGASDTQYF
TRBJ2-2,.,TRBV4-3,.,TGCGCCAGCAGCCGCTTGGGGGCGGCCGGGGAGCTGTTTTTT,CASSRLGAAGELFF
TRBJ1-3,.,TRBV7-2,.,TGTGCCAGCAGCTTAGTGTTACGTGGGGGGAGAACTGGAAACACCATATATTTT,CASSLVLRGGRTGNTIYF
TRBJ2-5,many,TRBV18,.,TGTGCCAGCTCACCAGACAGTCTAGAGACCCAGTACTTC,CASSPDSLETQYF
TRBJ1-5,.,TRBV6-2/TRBV6-3,TRBD1,TGTGCCAGCAGTTACTCGATCGGGACAGGTTATAGCAATCAGCCCCAGCATTTT,CASSYSIGTGYSNQPQHF
TRBJ1-3,.,TRBV3-1/TRBV3-2,.,TGTGCCAGCAGCCCCATGTCCGGAAACACCATATATTTT,CASSPMSGNTIYF
TRBJ1-4,.,TRBV5-1,.,TGCGCCAGCAGCCCAGGCGGGGGCGGTGAAAAACTGTTTTTT,CASSPGGGGEKLFF
TRBJ2-4,many,TRBV12-3/TRBV12-4,.,TGTGCCAGCACCACCAGGGGGGACATTCAGTACTTC,CASTTRGDIQYF
TRBJ2-5,once,TRBV24-1,.,TGTGCCACCAGTGATTTGACAATCCAGACCCAGTACTTC,CATSDLTIQTQYF
TRBJ1-2,few,TRBV6-1,.,TGTGCCAGCAGTGAGGTCGGGTATGGCTACACCTTC,CASSEVGYGYTF
TRBJ1-2,.,TRBV6-5,TRBD1,TGTGCCAGCAGTTACCGACGGACAGGTTATGGCTACACCTTC,CASSYRRTGYGYTF
TRBJ1-2,.,TRBV5-6,.,TGTGCCAGCAGCCCCGCGAACCCCTATGGCTACACCTTC,CASSPANPYGYTF
TRBJ1-4,.,TRBV7-9,TRBD1,TGTGCCAGCAGTCCGCGGACAGGGGGAAATGAAAAACTGTTTTTT,CASSPRTGGNEKLFF
TRBJ1-4,once,TRBV2,.,TGTGCCAGCAAGCTTTCAGGAGAGGGCGGAAAACTGTTTTTT,CASKLSGEGGKLFF